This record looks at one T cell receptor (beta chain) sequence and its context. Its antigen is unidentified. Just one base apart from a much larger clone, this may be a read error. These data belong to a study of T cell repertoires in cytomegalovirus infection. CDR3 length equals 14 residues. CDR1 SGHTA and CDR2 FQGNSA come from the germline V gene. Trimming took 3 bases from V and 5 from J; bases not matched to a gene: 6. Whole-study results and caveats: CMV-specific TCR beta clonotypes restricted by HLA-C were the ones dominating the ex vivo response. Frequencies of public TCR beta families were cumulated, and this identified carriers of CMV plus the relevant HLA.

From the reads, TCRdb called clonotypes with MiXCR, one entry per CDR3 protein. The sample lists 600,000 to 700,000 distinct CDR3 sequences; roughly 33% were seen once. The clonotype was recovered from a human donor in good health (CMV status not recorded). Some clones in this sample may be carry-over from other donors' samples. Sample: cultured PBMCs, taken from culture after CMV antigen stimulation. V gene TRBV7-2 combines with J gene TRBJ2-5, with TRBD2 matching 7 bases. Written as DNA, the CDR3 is TGTGCCAGCAGCTTCGATGTTAGCGGGGAGACCCAGTACTTC. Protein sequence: CASSFDVSGETQYF.